The T cell receptor beta chain under discussion was sequenced for a study of OX40 agonist ivuxolimab in advanced cancers. Study-level results: On average, a greater number of expanded clones characterised CD8+ T cells relative to CD4+.

This CDR3 spans 14 amino acids. Deletions cut 2 bases from V and 5 bases from J, with 9 bases between. The germline CDR1 and CDR2 sequences are MDHEN and SYDVKM. It was autoimmune disease history or systemic immunosuppression that excluded patients. Sequenced by immunoSEQ multiplex PCR; TCRdb stores in-frame clones only, minus some. The repertoire holds roughly 60,000 clones, about 82% seen once, with over 2% in the top ten. Of note for this clone: Its cognate antigen is unknown.

The V gene is TRBV28, the J gene TRBJ1-4; D remains ambiguous. Sequenced here: CD4+ or CD8+ T cells sorted from blood, sampled in a trial of the OX40 agonist ivuxolimab. The sequence was collected from an adult with an advanced solid tumor such as melanoma, head and neck, liver or kidney cancer. The CDR3 protein is CASSLGVTNEKLFF. The CDR3 bases are TGTGCCAGCAGTTTAGGAGTAACAAATGAAAAACTGTTTTTT.